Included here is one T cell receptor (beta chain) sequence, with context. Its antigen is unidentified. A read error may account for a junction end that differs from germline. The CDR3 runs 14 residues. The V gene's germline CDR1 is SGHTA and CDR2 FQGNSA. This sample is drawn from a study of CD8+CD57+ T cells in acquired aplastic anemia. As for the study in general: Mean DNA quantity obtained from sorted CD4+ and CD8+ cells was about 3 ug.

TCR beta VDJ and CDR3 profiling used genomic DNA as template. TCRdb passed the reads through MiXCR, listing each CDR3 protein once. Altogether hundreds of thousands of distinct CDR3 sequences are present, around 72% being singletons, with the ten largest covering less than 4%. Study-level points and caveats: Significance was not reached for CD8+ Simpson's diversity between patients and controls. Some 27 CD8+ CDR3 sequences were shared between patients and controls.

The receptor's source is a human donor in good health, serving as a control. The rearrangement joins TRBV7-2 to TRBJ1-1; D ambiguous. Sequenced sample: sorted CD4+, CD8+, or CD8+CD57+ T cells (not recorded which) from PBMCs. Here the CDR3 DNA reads TGTGCCAGCAGCTTCGTAGGCGGATGGAATGAAAAACTGTTT. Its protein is CASSFVGGWNEKLF.